This passage covers 25 T cell receptor beta chains from one sample sequenced in a study of PD-1 blockade in classical Hodgkin lymphoma. All the patients suffered relapse after autologous stem cell transplantation, and brentuximab vedotin exposure differed. Repertoires were generated with immunoSEQ multiplex PCR, while TCRdb's copy carries only in-frame clones and drops some. The sample lists around 66,000 clones, around 89% occurring once. Sequenced material: peripheral blood mononuclear cells (PBMCs), taken at baseline. The receptors shown here come from a human donor with classical Hodgkin lymphoma.

This sequence joins TRBV7-8 and TRBJ1-1; 8 positions match TRBD1. Germline V gives CDR1 SGHVS, CDR2 FQNEAQ. The CDR3 is 14 amino acids. V shed 6 bases and J 0 bases; nucleotides not matched to a gene: 3. The CDR3 is CASRAQGVNTEAFF. CDR3 nucleotide sequence: TGTGCCAGCAGGGCACAGGGGGTGAACACTGAAGCTTTCTTT. The full variable domain, with the rest looked up from reference TRBV7-8 and TRBJ1-1, is GAGVSQSPRYKVAKRGQDVALRCDPISGHVSLFWYQQALGQGPEFLTYFQNEAQLDKSGLPSDRFFAERPEGSVSTLKIQRTQQEDSAVYLCASRAQGVNTEAFFGQGTRLTVV.

This sequence joins TRBV28 and TRBJ1-1; possibly TRBD1 for D (5 bases). V gave up 10 bases and J gave up 8 bases, with 17 bases separating them. CDR1 MDHEN and CDR2 SYDVKM come from the germline V gene. The CDR3 length is 12 residues. The CDR3 DNA sequence: TGTGCCACCGTGCCCCAGGGTAGGGAAGCTTTCTTT. Translation: CATVPQGREAFF.

V is TRBV13 and J is TRBJ1-2; D is possibly TRBD1 (6 bases). The CDR3 loop spans 14 amino acids. The germline V gene has CDR1 PRHDT and CDR2 FYEKMQ (reference sequence). The germline V and J ends were trimmed by 3 bases and 8 bases, with 16 bases remaining between them. The CDR3 DNA is TGTGCCAGCAGCTTCATCGGGGGCGCAGGAGGCTACACCTTC. Residues: CASSFIGGAGGYTF. Combining the CDR3 with reference TRBV13 and TRBJ1-2 gives the whole variable domain AAGVIQSPRHLIKEKRETATLKCYPIPRHDTVYWYQQGPGQDPQFLISFYEKMQSDKGSIPDRFSAQQFSDYHSELNMSSLELGDSALYFCASSFIGGAGGYTFGSGTRLTVV.

The chain combines TRBV6-4 with TRBJ1-5, with D possibly being TRBD1 (6 bases). V was trimmed by 6 bases and J by 7 bases, leaving 19 bases between them. Germline V gives CDR1 MRHNA, CDR2 SNTAGT. The CDR3 covers 15 residues. The CDR3 DNA reads as TGTGCCAGCAGCCAGTCAAACAGGGAAAGACAGCCCCAGCATTTT. Translation gives CASSQSNRERQPQHF.

The chain couples TRBV11-2 to TRBJ2-7; TRBD2 aligns across 8 bases. This CDR3 is 13 amino acids long. V was clipped by 11 bases and J by 3 bases; unmatched bases: 9. The germline CDR1 and CDR2 sequences are SGHAT and FQNNGV. The CDR3, as DNA: TGTGCCGGCGGGGCGGGGGGTAGCTACGAGCAGTACTTC. Translating it yields CAGGAGGSYEQYF.

This chain connects TRBV10-3 to TRBJ1-2; no reliable D call. Between the trimmed V and J ends, which lost 10 bases and 2 bases, there was a span of 14 bases. CDR1 and CDR2 from the germline V gene are ENHRY and SYGVKD. This CDR3 has 13 amino acids. In DNA, the CDR3 is TGTGCCACGAATTTCTCACCCAACTATGGCTACACCTTC. Its protein product is CATNFSPNYGYTF.

This sequence joins TRBV27 and TRBJ2-7; possibly TRBD1 or TRBD2 for D (6 bases each). The CDR3 contains 15 residues. Trimming removed 6 bases at V and 3 bases at J, with 18 bases between. CDR1 is MNHEY and CDR2 is SMNVEV in the germline V gene (reference sequence). The CDR3 spells CASSLRGGGRYEQYF. CDR3 DNA: TGTGCCAGCAGCCTCCGAGGAGGGGGTCGCTACGAGCAGTACTTC.

The rearrangement links TRBV6-5 to TRBJ1-2; possibly TRBD1 for D (5 bases). The CDR3 runs 15 residues. V lost 6 bases and J lost 10, with 24 bases in between. Germline CDR1 and CDR2: MNHEY and SVGAGI. CDR3 protein: CASRRLTEYHGPYTF. The CDR3, as DNA: TGTGCCAGCAGACGACTGACAGAGTACCATGGACCCTACACCTTC.

The chain uses TRBV7-2 and TRBJ2-3, with D tentatively TRBD1 or TRBD2 (5 bases each). CDR1 is SGHTA and CDR2 is FQGNSA in the germline V gene. The CDR3 has 15 residues. The V and J ends lost 3 bases and 4 bases respectively, with 14 bases between them. The CDR3 protein is CASSFRGARPDTQYF. The CDR3 DNA reads TGTGCCAGCAGCTTTCGAGGGGCGCGCCCAGATACGCAGTATTTT.

This chain uses TRBV5-1 with TRBJ2-3, with no clear D. Germline V lookup: CDR1 SGHRS, CDR2 YFSETQ. This CDR3 contains 12 residues. V was trimmed by 4 bases and J by 6 bases, leaving 9 bases between them. The CDR3 spells CASSPRSDTQYF. CDR3 bases: TGCGCCAGCAGCCCTAGGAGCGATACGCAGTATTTT. Together with reference TRBV5-1 and TRBJ2-3, the CDR3 gives the full variable domain: KAGVTQTPRYLIKTRGQQVTLSCSPISGHRSVSWYQQTPGQGLQFLFEYFSETQRNKGNFPGRFSGRQFSNSRSEMNVSTLELGDSALYLCASSPRSDTQYFGPGTRLTVL.

The gene calls are TRBV5-4 and TRBJ2-5, with 8 bases matching TRBD2. Germline-derived CDR1 and CDR2 are SGHNT and YYREEE (reference sequence). This CDR3 is 17 amino acids long. V gave up 4 bases and J gave up 3 bases; unmatched junction bases: 14. This CDR3 is CASSRVPRGAGEETQYF. In DNA form, the CDR3 reads TGTGCCAGCAGCCGCGTACCCCGGGGAGCGGGGGAAGAGACCCAGTACTTC.

The rearrangement links TRBV6-5 to TRBJ2-1, with D tentatively TRBD1 (6 bases). CDR3 length: 12 residues. Germline V gene lookup returns CDR1 MNHEY and CDR2 SVGAGI. The CDR3 spells CASQGSYNEQFF. CDR3 nucleotides: TGTGCGTCACAGGGCTCCTACAATGAGCAGTTCTTC.

Written as DNA, the CDR3 is TGCAGCGTGGAGACAGGGGGGCGGACTGAAGCTTTCTTT. Its protein is CSVETGGRTEAFF. The chain recombines TRBV29-1 with TRBJ1-1; 9 bases fit TRBD1. Per the germline V gene, CDR1 is SQVTM and CDR2 is ANQGSEA. The CDR3 is 13 residues long. The junction had 7 bases not matched to a gene; V was cut back by 6 bases and J by 5 bases.

J is TRBJ2-1 and V is TRBV14; D is unclear. The germline V and J ends were trimmed by 1 base and 0 bases, with 10 bases remaining between them. CDR3 length equals 16 residues. The germline V gene encodes CDR1 SGHDN and CDR2 FVKESK. The CDR3: CASSQVRFNSYNEQFF. CDR3 coding DNA: TGTGCCAGCAGCCAAGTCCGTTTCAACTCCTACAATGAGCAGTTCTTC.

The chain is built from TRBV30 and TRBJ1-3; the match to TRBD1 covers 9 bases. The germline V gene has CDR1 GTSNPN and CDR2 SVGIG (reference sequence). The V gene end was trimmed by 7 bases and the J gene end by 4 bases; junction bases not matched to a gene: 2. CDR3 length: 12 residues. CDR3 bases: TGTGCCTCTGACAGGGGGGGAAACACCATATATTTT. Its translation is CASDRGGNTIYF.

About this clone itself: One end of the junction does not line up with germline, which may come from a read error. The genes are TRBV7-7 and TRBJ1-1; D not certain. The CDR3 sequence is 13 residues long. Germline values: CDR1 SSHAT, CDR2 FNYEAQ (reference sequence). The CDR3 nucleotides read TGTGCTAGCAGCCAGGACTCGGACACTGAAGCTTTCTTT. This sequence encodes CASSQDSDTEAFF.

The rearrangement uses TRBV6-5 and TRBJ2-2; D remains unclear. V gave up 0 bases and J gave up 3 bases, with 11 bases separating them. Germline V CDR1 and CDR2: MNHEY, SVGAGI. The length of the CDR3 is 16 residues. CDR3 nucleotide sequence: TGTGCCAGCAGTTACTCCTTGGGCGATGACACCGGGGAGCTGTTTTTT. Its protein is CASSYSLGDDTGELFF.

This chain connects TRBV28 to TRBJ2-3; D is undetermined. Germline loops: CDR1 MDHEN, CDR2 SYDVKM. V lost 7 bases to trimming and J lost 4 bases, with 12 bases between them. The CDR3 consists of 13 residues. CDR3 DNA sequence: TGTGCCAGCACCCCGCCTGGGGCAGATACGCAGTATTTT. It translates to CASTPPGADTQYF. The full variable domain, its missing parts supplied by reference TRBV28 and TRBJ2-3, is DVKVTQSSRYLVKRTGEKVFLECVQDMDHENMFWYRQDPGLGLRLIYFSYDVKMKEKGDIPEGYSVSREKKERFSLILESASTNQTSMYLCASTPPGADTQYFGPGTRLTVL.

For this clone: At one end the junction does not follow the germline gene, possibly because of a read error. This rearrangement joins TRBV6-1 to TRBJ1-1; unclear D gene. CDR3 length equals 14 residues. Germline V lookup: CDR1 MNHNS, CDR2 SASEGT. CDR3 nucleotide sequence: TGTGCTAGCAAGGTTGAGTTTAGCCCCACTGAAGCTTTCTTT. Protein: CASKVEFSPTEAFF.

The chain recombines TRBV9 with TRBJ2-3; tentatively, D is TRBD1 or TRBD2 (5 bases each). Trimming took off 5 bases at V and 2 bases at J, with 21 bases between the two ends. The CDR3 contains 17 residues. The germline gives CDR1 SGDLS, CDR2 YYNGEE. The CDR3 loop reads CASSQGALTPPTDTQYF. Here the CDR3 DNA reads TGTGCCAGCAGTCAGGGAGCACTAACTCCTCCCACAGATACGCAGTATTTT.

This chain joins TRBV19 and TRBJ2-5; TRBD2 aligns across 12 bases. V trimming: 6 bases; J trimming: 2 bases; junction bases outside the gene matches: 4. The CDR3 has 15 amino acids. The germline CDR1 and CDR2 sequences are LNHDA and SQIVND (reference sequence). The CDR3 loop is CASRLAGGIQETQYF. DNA of the CDR3: TGTGCCAGTAGGCTAGCGGGAGGGATACAAGAGACCCAGTACTTC.

The gene calls are TRBV27 and TRBJ2-7, with a tentative D call TRBD1 (6 bases). The CDR3 totals 14 residues. Germline V lookup: CDR1 MNHEY, CDR2 SMNVEV (reference sequence). The V and J ends lost 0 bases and 3 bases respectively, with 9 bases between them. The CDR3 spells CASSLSTGIYEQYF. CDR3 nucleotides: TGTGCCAGCAGTTTATCGACAGGCATCTACGAGCAGTACTTC.

The V call is TRBV30, the J call TRBJ2-1; D possibly matches TRBD1 or TRBD2 (5 bases each). The germline CDR1 and CDR2 sequences are GTSNPN and SVGIG (reference sequence). The CDR3 sequence is 16 residues long. V lost 1 base to trimming and J lost 6 bases, with 19 bases between them. The DNA for the CDR3 is TGTGCCTGGAGTGGGGGGTTGCTCTCTGGGTCCAATGAGCAGTTCTTC. Translated: CAWSGGLLSGSNEQFF.

This clone was counted once. V gene TRBV6-1 combines with J gene TRBJ2-5, with 7 bases that match TRBD1. Germline V gene lookup returns CDR1 MNHNS and CDR2 SASEGT. V trimming: 6 bases; J trimming: 1 base; junction bases outside the gene matches: 8. The CDR3 runs 15 residues. The chain's CDR3 is CASRGTASPQETQYF. CDR3 in DNA: TGTGCCAGCAGGGGGACAGCATCCCCCCAAGAGACCCAGTACTTC.

With respect to this clone: A junction boundary mismatches the germline segment, possibly from a read error. The chain uses TRBV7-9 and TRBJ1-4, with 8 bases aligning to TRBD1. The CDR3 is made up of 12 amino acids. CDR1 is SEHNR, CDR2 FQNEAQ, per germline (reference sequence). Written as DNA, the CDR3 is TGTGCCAGCAGCTCAAGCCGGACAGGGTGGGTTTTT. Encoded protein: CASSSSRTGWVF.